These 27 T cell receptor beta chains originate from one sample sequenced in a study of T cell responses to AZD1222 COVID-19 vaccine (dated by TCRdb to about 2021). According to the study, the label for this sample's time point signals: baseline before first vaccination. The library was produced with the immunoSEQ multiplex PCR assay. The immuneACCESS repertoire file appears here via TCRdb, limited to in-frame rearrangements. These files lack a portion of the clones; in checked studies, under half of the deficit traces to unresolved V genes, and the cause of the others is not known. Within this sample are approximately 130,000 clones, with approximately 94% of them counted one time only. About 3% of the sample goes to the ten largest clones. Sequencing used peripheral blood, obtained on day 0 of AZD1222 vaccination. These receptor sequences come from an adult in good health.

V and J are TRBV28 and TRBJ1-4; the D is unclear. The CDR3 has 13 amino acids. Trimming removed 3 bases at V and 6 bases at J, with 8 bases between. Germline CDR1 MDHEN, CDR2 SYDVKM. The CDR3 nucleotides read TGTGCCAGCAGTTTTATGGTCGATGAAAAACTGTTTTTT. It codes for CASSFMVDEKLFF.

V and J are TRBV30 and TRBJ1-2; D not certain. The CDR3 is 13 residues long. Germline-derived CDR1 and CDR2 are GTSNPN and SVGIG (reference sequence). The ends were cut back, 6 bases at V and 4 bases at J, with 15 bases in the middle. The CDR3 protein is CACLSGVSYGYTF. The DNA for the CDR3 is TGTGCCTGCCTGAGCGGCGTAAGCTATGGCTACACCTTC.

This rearrangement joins TRBV30 to TRBJ1-2; TRBD1 agrees at 8 bases. The CDR3 has 13 residues. The junction had 2 bases not matched to a gene; V was cut back by 1 base and J by 4 bases. Germline V gene sequence: CDR1 GTSNPN, CDR2 SVGIG (reference sequence). The DNA of the CDR3 is TGTGCCTGGAGTGCGGGACAGGTCTATGGCTACACCTTC. Amino acid sequence: CAWSAGQVYGYTF. The complete variable domain, with remaining parts taken from reference TRBV30 and TRBJ1-2, reads SQTIHQWPATLVQPVGSPLSLECTVEGTSNPNLYWYRQAAGRGLQLLFYSVGIGQISSEVPQNLSASRPQDRQFILSSKKLLLSDSGFYLCAWSAGQVYGYTFGSGTRLTVV.

The genes are TRBV5-1 and TRBJ2-2, with 7 bases identical to TRBD2. The CDR3 contains 16 residues. The V gene end was trimmed by 5 bases and the J gene end by 4 bases; junction bases not matched to a gene: 11. CDR1 and CDR2 from the germline V gene are SGHRS and YFSETQ. CDR3: CASRRDYSGSTGELFF. The CDR3 DNA follows: TGCGCCAGCAGAAGGGACTACAGCGGATCCACCGGGGAGCTGTTTTTT.

The chain couples TRBV2 to TRBJ2-3; possibly TRBD2 for D (6 bases). Germline-derived CDR1 and CDR2 are SNHLY and FYNNEI. Trimming cost V 3 bases and J 1 base, with 8 bases left between them. The CDR3 loop spans 14 amino acids. Here the CDR3 reads CASSEQRGTDTQYF. The CDR3 DNA follows: TGTGCCAGCAGTGAGCAGCGGGGCACAGATACGCAGTATTTT.

The rearrangement joins TRBV5-5 to TRBJ2-7; TRBD1 is a possible D gene (5 bases). V lost 0 bases and J 1 base, leaving 14 bases between the germline ends. Germline V gives CDR1 SGHKS, CDR2 YYEKEE (reference sequence). This CDR3 is 16 amino acids long. This CDR3 is CASSLAFRRGSYEQYF. In DNA, the CDR3 is TGTGCCAGCAGCTTGGCCTTTCGTAGGGGTTCCTACGAGCAGTACTTC.

Comments on this clone: One end of the junction is discordant with germline, which a read error may explain. The J gene is TRBJ2-7, the V gene TRBV11-2; TRBD1 is a possible D gene (7 bases). The CDR3 totals 17 residues. Looked up from germline, CDR1 is SGHAT and CDR2 is FQNNGV. The DNA for the CDR3 is TGTGCCAGCAGCTTAGAAGCTGTCAGGGGGGTCTCCCACGAGCAGTACTTC. Amino acid sequence: CASSLEAVRGVSHEQYF.

The V and J genes are TRBV28 and TRBJ2-1, with 7 bases lining up with TRBD2. This CDR3 is 14 amino acids long. CDR1 and CDR2 from the germline V gene are MDHEN and SYDVKM. The V and J ends lost 6 bases and 4 bases, in that order; junction bases with no gene match: 6. The CDR3 DNA reads as TGTGCCAGCAGGGGGACTAACCCTTACAATGAGCAGTTCTTC. Translated: CASRGTNPYNEQFF.

This sequence joins TRBV5-4 and TRBJ2-3; 9 nucleotides line up with TRBD1. CDR3 length equals 16 residues. CDR1 SGHNT and CDR2 YYREEE come from the germline V gene (reference sequence). The junction had 5 bases not matched to a gene; V was cut back by 2 bases and J by 1 base. CDR3 amino acids: CASSFAGQGGTDTQYF. The CDR3 nucleotides read TGTGCCAGCAGCTTCGCGGGACAGGGAGGCACAGATACGCAGTATTTT.

This clone was counted only a few times. The chain uses TRBV28 and TRBJ2-4; 16 bases fit TRBD2. Per germline, CDR1 MDHEN and CDR2 SYDVKM. The V segment lost 3 bases and the J segment 4 bases; nucleotides outside the gene matches: 6. This CDR3 comprises 18 residues. DNA of the CDR3: TGTGCCAGCAGTTTGCAGGGACTAGCGGGAGGGGGGAAAAACATTCAGTACTTC. This codes for CASSLQGLAGGGKNIQYF.

This rearrangement joins TRBV4-3 to TRBJ2-7, with 11 nucleotides matching TRBD2. The V and J ends lost 2 bases and 3 bases, in that order; junction bases with no gene match: 9. This CDR3 comprises 17 residues. Per germline, CDR1 LGHNA and CDR2 YSLEER. For the CDR3, the DNA is TGCGCCAGCAGCCAATTTACTAGCGGGAGCTTGTACTACGAGCAGTACTTC. Translating gives CASSQFTSGSLYYEQYF.

This clone came up once. The chain links TRBV6-4 to TRBJ2-6, with a tentative D call TRBD1 (6 bases). The V and J ends lost 6 bases and 0 bases respectively, with 9 bases between them. The CDR3 consists of 15 residues. CDR1 is MRHNA, CDR2 SNTAGT, per germline. This CDR3 reads CASSSDSSGANVLTF. CDR3 sequence (DNA): TGTGCCAGCAGCTCGGACAGCTCTGGGGCCAACGTCCTGACTTTC.

The chain links TRBV4-1 to TRBJ1-5; D is ambiguous. Trimming removed 2 bases at V and 6 bases at J, with 17 bases between. CDR1 is MGHRA and CDR2 is YSYEKL in the germline V gene. CDR3 length equals 16 residues. The CDR3, as DNA: TGCGCCAGCAGCCAACATCTGGAGAGGGATTCTCAGCCCCAGCATTTT. It yields the protein CASSQHLERDSQPQHF.

This clone came up a few times. V is TRBV7-9 and J is TRBJ2-1; 14 bases are shared with TRBD2. V lost 5 bases, J lost 0 bases, and 9 bases stayed unmatched. This CDR3 region has 19 residues. CDR1 and CDR2 (germline): SEHNR, FQNEAQ (reference sequence). DNA for the CDR3: TGTGCCAGCAGCACACCGGGACTAGCGGGAGTCAGCTCCTACAATGAGCAGTTCTTC. Translated, it gives CASSTPGLAGVSSYNEQFF. Looking up the rest from reference TRBV7-9 and TRBJ2-1 gives the full variable domain: DTGVSQNPRHKITKRGQNVTFRCDPISEHNRLYWYRQTLGQGPEFLTYFQNEAQLEKSRLLSDRFSAERPKGSFSTLEIQRTEQGDSAMYLCASSTPGLAGVSSYNEQFFGPGTRLTVL.

The CDR3 spells CASSQAEASNTEAFF. CDR3 nucleotides: TGTGCCAGCAGCCAAGCCGAGGCCTCGAACACTGAAGCTTTCTTT. V and J are TRBV3-1 (or the pseudogene TRBV3-2) and TRBJ1-1; D is unresolved. CDR1 and CDR2 (germline): LGHDT, YNNKEL (reference sequence). There are 15 residues in the CDR3. V lost 1 base and J 1 base, leaving 10 bases between the germline ends.

In this sample, this clone turned up once. CDR3 DNA: TGTGCCAGCAGCTTAGGGGCCGTTAAGAATGAGCAGTTCTTC. Amino acids: CASSLGAVKNEQFF. V and J are TRBV7-9 and TRBJ2-1; the D is unclear. The CDR3 runs to 14 residues. CDR1 SEHNR and CDR2 FQNEAQ come from the germline V gene (reference sequence). V lost 1 base, J lost 7 bases, and 11 bases lay in between.

CDR3 sequence reads: CASSQVAPKLAGRTDTQYF. Written as DNA, the CDR3 is TGTGCCAGCAGCCAAGTGGCTCCAAAACTAGCGGGGCGCACAGATACGCAGTATTTT. This chain uses TRBV3-1 (or the pseudogene TRBV3-2) with TRBJ2-3; 10 bases fit TRBD2. This CDR3 contains 19 residues. Germline CDR1 LGHDT, CDR2 YNNKEL (reference sequence). Germline trimming cut 1 base from V and 1 base from J; bases unmatched to any gene: 11.

The V and J genes are TRBV28 and TRBJ1-4; D remains ambiguous. Trimming removed 3 bases at V and 8 bases at J, with 13 bases between. Germline V gene lookup returns CDR1 MDHEN and CDR2 SYDVKM. The CDR3 has 14 residues. The DNA for the CDR3 is TGTGCCAGCAGTTTGGTGGGAGAAAGGGAAAAACTGTTTTTT. Protein product: CASSLVGEREKLFF.

This chain uses TRBV11-2 with TRBJ2-1; 8 bases fit TRBD1. Germline values: CDR1 SGHAT, CDR2 FQNNGV. The CDR3 is made up of 13 amino acids. The V gene end was trimmed by 1 base and the J gene end by 11 bases; junction bases not matched to a gene: 4. CDR3 region: CASSLGGTGQQFF. The CDR3 DNA reads TGTGCCAGCAGCTTAGGGGGGACAGGCCAGCAGTTCTTC.

The chain is built from TRBV15 and TRBJ1-2; possible D gene TRBD1, 5 bases. CDR3 length: 13 amino acids. CDR1 and CDR2 (germline): LNHNV, YYDKDF (reference sequence). Deletions cut 2 bases from V and 8 bases from J, with 12 bases between. DNA for the CDR3: TGTGCCACCAGCAGACCGGACACGGAGGGCTACACCTTC. It encodes CATSRPDTEGYTF.

This chain links TRBV18 with TRBJ2-7, with D possibly matching TRBD1 (5 bases). CDR1 KGHSH and CDR2 LQKENI come from the germline V gene. V shed 3 bases and J shed 5 bases, with 8 bases lying between them. This CDR3 has 12 amino acids. The CDR3 region has the DNA TGTGCCAGCTCACCCCAGGGTGACGAGCAGTACTTC. The encoded protein is CASSPQGDEQYF.

The gene calls are TRBV19 and TRBJ1-2, with D unclear. The CDR3 spans 15 residues. Germline V gene data show CDR1 as LNHDA and CDR2 as SQIVND (reference sequence). Trimming took 6 bases from V and 2 from J, leaving 16 bases between them. CDR3 bases: TGTGCCAGTAGGGAGCAAAGCAGAGCCAACTATGGCTACACCTTC. Translating it yields CASREQSRANYGYTF.

This chain joins TRBV27 and TRBJ2-1, with a tentative D call TRBD2 (5 bases). Germline V gives CDR1 MNHEY, CDR2 SMNVEV (reference sequence). Trimming pared 6 bases from V and 1 base from J, leaving 13 bases between. The CDR3 length is 15 residues. The CDR3 loop is CASRTGLVSYNEQFF. As DNA, the CDR3 is TGTGCCAGCAGAACCGGACTCGTATCCTACAATGAGCAGTTCTTC.

The DNA of the CDR3 is TGTGCCAGCAGCCCAGAGGGGGTATTGGGTTCACCCCTCCACTTT. As protein: CASSPEGVLGSPLHF. This rearrangement joins TRBV6-5 to TRBJ1-6; TRBD1 might be the D (6 bases). The germline V gene encodes CDR1 MNHEY and CDR2 SVGAGI. The ends were cut back, 6 bases at V and 9 bases at J, with 18 bases in the middle. This CDR3 comprises 15 residues.

The chain carries TRBV7-6 and TRBJ1-1, with a tentative D call TRBD1 (5 bases). The ends were cut back, 4 bases at V and 1 base at J, with 7 bases in the middle. Germline-derived CDR1 and CDR2 are SGHVS and FNYEAQ. This CDR3 is 13 amino acids long. The chain's CDR3 is CASSSGRNTEAFF. Here the CDR3 DNA reads TGTGCCAGCAGCTCGGGACGGAACACTGAAGCTTTCTTT.

The chain links TRBV11-2 to TRBJ1-2; 9 bases line up with TRBD1. Germline loops: CDR1 SGHAT, CDR2 FQNNGV. Trimming cost V 4 bases and J 8 bases; bases outside gene matches: 8. This CDR3 contains 14 residues. CDR3 sequence reads: CASSSTRTGAGYTF. In DNA, the CDR3 is TGTGCCAGCAGCTCAACCCGGACAGGGGCAGGCTACACCTTC.

V gene TRBV7-9 combines with J gene TRBJ2-1, with 7 bases fitting TRBD1. Trimming at V came to 5 bases and at J to 1 base, leaving 8 bases not matched to a gene. The germline V gene encodes CDR1 SEHNR and CDR2 FQNEAQ (reference sequence). This CDR3 region has 16 residues. CDR3 in amino acids: CASSHRPGQSYNEQFF. The DNA for the CDR3 is TGTGCCAGCAGCCATCGTCCGGGACAGTCCTACAATGAGCAGTTCTTC.